This TCR beta chain was captured by sequencing in a study of blood T cell repertoires in COVID-19. Looking at the study overall: Acute and convalescent COVID-19 samples came from the United States, Italy and Spain. From T cells, B-cell-depleted T cells, or PBMCs came the material, which was cDNA or gDNA.

With 4 bases removed from V and 4 bases from J, the gap between germline ends came to 21 bases. The germline V gene has CDR1 SGHDT and CDR2 YYEEEE. The length of the CDR3 is 16 residues. Two negative PCRs, clearance, or symptom resolution were required of recovered Cohort 3 donors. Authors' data handling: From reference gene primer amplification, estimates of nucleated cell counts were derived. The table came from immunoSEQ multiplex PCR; TCRdb's copy has only in-frame clones and leaves some out. That table supplies the V and J calls and clone size; D and trimming were determined from the DNA. The sample lists 290,000 or so clones; more than 75% were seen once.

This clonotype was sampled from a woman in her late teens or twenties who had recovered from COVID-19. The chain is built from TRBV5-6 and TRBJ2-7, with D perhaps TRBD2 (6 bases). Sequenced input: PBMCs or T cells enriched from blood (not recorded which). The CDR3 coding sequence is TGTGCCAGCAGCGCCCCTTGGACCCTAGGGACTTACGAGCAGTACTTC. Amino acid sequence: CASSAPWTLGTYEQYF.